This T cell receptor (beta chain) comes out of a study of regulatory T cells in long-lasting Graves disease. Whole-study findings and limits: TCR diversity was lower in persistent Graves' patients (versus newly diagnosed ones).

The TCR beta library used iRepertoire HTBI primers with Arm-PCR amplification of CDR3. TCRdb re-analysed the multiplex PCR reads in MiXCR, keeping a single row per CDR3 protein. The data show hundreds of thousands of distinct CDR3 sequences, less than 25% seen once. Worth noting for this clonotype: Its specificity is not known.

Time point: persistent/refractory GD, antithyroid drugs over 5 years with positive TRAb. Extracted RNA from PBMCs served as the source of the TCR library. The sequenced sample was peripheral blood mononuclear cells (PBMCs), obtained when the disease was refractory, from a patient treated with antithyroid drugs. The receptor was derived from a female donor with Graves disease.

For the CDR3, the DNA is TGTGCCAGCGGCATATCTGGGCAGTTTGGCTCGGAGACCCAGTACTTC. Translating it yields CASGISGQFGSETQYF. J is TRBJ2-5 and V is TRBV7-2; D unclear. This CDR3 has 16 residues. Germline V gives CDR1 SGHTA, CDR2 FQGNSA. The V end lost 8 bases, the J end lost 5 bases, and 24 bases lay between the germline ends. Filled out from reference TRBV7-2 and TRBJ2-5, the complete variable domain reads GAGVSQSPSNKVTEKGKDVELRCDPISGHTALYWYRQSLGQGLEFLIYFQGNSAPDKSGLPSDRFSAERTGGSVSTLTIQRTQQEDSAVYLCASGISGQFGSETQYFGPGTRLLVL.